What follows are 10 T cell receptor beta chains derived from one specimen sequenced in a study of T cell responses to AZD1222 COVID-19 vaccine. Profiling relied on immunoSEQ multiplex PCR, and the TCRdb table lists in-frame clones only, not all of them. The sample has more than 150,000 clones, approximately 93% seen once; the top ten hold under 4%. The material was peripheral blood, obtained 28 days after the second AZD1222 dose. Every receptor here comes from an adult who received the AZD1222 COVID-19 vaccine.

The rearrangement links TRBV10-3 to TRBJ2-1, with D possibly TRBD1 on 5 matching bases. Germline CDR1 ENHRY, CDR2 SYGVKD. This CDR3 contains 12 residues. Trimming pared 6 bases from V and 4 bases from J, leaving 7 bases between. The DNA of the CDR3 is TGTGCCATCAGCTCAGGGTACAATGAGCAGTTCTTC. Protein product: CAISSGYNEQFF.

This clone has just one count. The chain has TRBV29-1 and TRBJ2-3; D tentatively fits TRBD1 or TRBD2 (6 bases each). Germline V CDR1 and CDR2: SQVTM, ANQGSEA. This CDR3 is built from 14 residues. With 1 base removed from V and 5 bases from J, the gap between germline ends came to 13 bases. This CDR3 is CSVEGGRRVDTQYF. In nucleotides, the CDR3 is TGCAGCGTTGAAGGGGGGCGGAGGGTAGATACGCAGTATTTT.

This chain uses TRBV11-2 with TRBJ2-2; TRBD2 agrees at 9 bases. V shed 4 bases, J shed 4 bases, and the junction held 7 bases outside the gene matches. The CDR3 runs 16 residues. Looked up from germline, CDR1 is SGHAT and CDR2 is FQNNGV. This CDR3 is CASSWRPTSGTGELFF. DNA of the CDR3: TGTGCCAGCAGCTGGCGTCCGACTAGCGGCACCGGGGAGCTGTTTTTT.

The chain employs TRBV2 and TRBJ2-7, with 11 bases matching TRBD1. Unmatched junction bases numbered 11, after V lost 4 bases and J lost 6 bases. There are 16 residues in the CDR3. Germline V CDR1 and CDR2: SNHLY, FYNNEI. For the CDR3, the DNA is TGTGCCAGCAGTGTTGGGGTAGGACAGGGGGCCTTCGAGCAGTACTTC. Translation gives CASSVGVGQGAFEQYF.

The rearrangement uses TRBV4-3 and TRBJ2-7; the D gene is possibly TRBD2 (6 bases). CDR3 length: 17 residues. V gave up 0 bases and J gave up 6 bases, with 21 bases separating them. Germline V CDR1 and CDR2: LGHNA, YSLEER. The CDR3 reads CASSQDRLGGPSGEQYF. The CDR3 nucleotides read TGCGCCAGCAGCCAAGATCGACTCGGAGGGCCCTCGGGCGAGCAGTACTTC.

The rearrangement joins TRBV10-3 to TRBJ2-6; D gene unclear. This CDR3 region has 15 residues. Germline CDR1 reads ENHRY; CDR2 reads SYGVKD. The V end was cut by 2 bases, the J end by 4 bases, with 9 bases between. The CDR3 region is CAISEQVGGANVLTF. The DNA for the CDR3 is TGTGCCATCAGTGAGCAGGTAGGAGGGGCCAACGTCCTGACTTTC.

The sample holds one count of this clone. The chain recombines TRBV4-1 with TRBJ1-1; 8 bases match TRBD1. CDR3 size: 15 residues. V trimming: 3 bases; J trimming: 5 bases; junction bases outside the gene matches: 8. Per germline, CDR1 MGHRA and CDR2 YSYEKL. The CDR3 region has the DNA TGCGCCAGCAGCCAGGGAAACAGGGGGGGGACTGAAGCTTTCTTT. It encodes CASSQGNRGGTEAFF.

The chain recombines TRBV4-2 with TRBJ1-1, with D hard to call. This CDR3 spans 14 amino acids. Germline lookup yields CDR1 LGHNA and CDR2 YNFKEQ. V was pared by 1 base and J by 1 base, with 7 bases between. CDR3 amino acids: CASSQVMGNTEAFF. For the CDR3, the DNA is TGTGCCAGCAGCCAAGTAATGGGGAACACTGAAGCTTTCTTT.

J is TRBJ1-1 and V is TRBV19, with D tentatively TRBD1 (5 bases). Trimming shortened V by 3 bases and J by 0 bases, and 11 bases separated the two germline ends. CDR3 length: 15 residues. Germline CDR1 LNHDA, CDR2 SQIVND (reference sequence). The CDR3 loop reads CASSMVGQLNTEAFF. The CDR3 region has the DNA TGTGCCAGTAGTATGGTAGGACAACTGAACACTGAAGCTTTCTTT.

The gene calls are TRBV9 and TRBJ2-5; D might be TRBD2 (5 bases). The germline V gene encodes CDR1 SGDLS and CDR2 YYNGEE. V lost 6 bases and J lost 0, with 12 bases in between. The CDR3 contains 14 residues. The CDR3: CASMVRRYQETQYF. CDR3 coding DNA: TGTGCCAGCATGGTTCGGAGGTACCAAGAGACCCAGTACTTC.